The sequence of this T cell receptor beta chain was determined in a study of T cells in Graves' hyperthyroidism and ophthalmopathy (dated by TCRdb to the late 2010s). In the study overall: Peripheral blood was collected at initial diagnosis, before any treatment. The approximately 100 discovery patients were divided at random into training and test sets in a 7:3 ratio. In addition, the study compared T-cell repertoires in thyroid tissue and in blood from several Graves' hyperthyroidism patients. Following sampling, methimazole starting at 30 mg daily was given to hyperthyroidism patients, and high-dose intravenous methylprednisolone was given to ophthalmopathy patients. TCR V-J signatures able to tell the groups apart were searched for in a discovery cohort of 100 patients, of whom around 42 had Graves' ophthalmopathy and roughly 59 had stable Graves' hyperthyroidism. TCR Vbeta CDR3 sequencing of fewer than 150 peripheral blood samples (roughly 41 ophthalmopathy, 75 hyperthyroidism and roughly 17 progressor patients) is reported in the paper. Whether ophthalmopathy could be predicted prospectively was tested in an independent validation cohort made up of roughly 19 hyperthyroidism patients plus 17 patients who later progressed to ophthalmopathy. The paper as a whole reports these results and caveats: Ophthalmopathy was separated from stable hyperthyroidism by a 13 V-J signature model, with approximately 85% sensitivity and approximately 81% specificity obtained in cross-validation and 80%/75% obtained in testing. Sample size was not statistically predetermined, and investigators were not blinded to group allocation. Blood samples also contained most of the expanded thyroid clonotypes (frequency above 0.001), which suggests that blood repertoires may reflect thyroid immune responses. In validation, the model predicted progression to ophthalmopathy a median of around six months before onset, with about 67% sensitivity and 72.22% specificity.

CDR1 and CDR2, looked up from the germline V gene, are SGDLS and YYNGEE. V loses 0 bases of germline sequence and J loses 12 bases, and the interval between the two ends is 10 bases. The CDR3 runs 12 amino acids, cysteine and phenylalanine included. Of all the DNA, just the CDR3 is kept, 36 bases in frame from base 1. This clonotype appeared a few times. Its antigen is currently not known. The sample holds no much larger clone one base away, and base qualities are not on file. Ophthalmopathy patients had moderately to severely active disease, Clinical Activity Score of at least 3, NOSPECS grade of at least 4, and duration under 3 months. Patients with uncontrolled infections, other autoimmune diseases, pregnancy or lactation were excluded. Diagnoses were established on the basis of clinical symptoms, serum thyroxine and TRAb, thyroid ultrasound, and orbital computed tomography. PBMCs were separated from roughly 9.3 ml of fresh peripheral blood using Ficoll-Paque density gradient centrifugation. Total RNA was extracted using Trizol reagent, and RNA quality was assessed on an Agilent 2100 Bioanalyzer.

The TCR beta CDR3 regions were amplified from RNA transcripts. The first round of RT-PCR for the TCR CDR3 was performed with the HTBI primer set and the Qiagen OneStep RT-PCR kit. Libraries were constructed in a second round of multiplex PCR, after which size selection and purification were carried out. The libraries were sequenced on an Illumina HiSeq2000 using paired-end 100 bp reads. Concerning the study's data processing: SOAPnuke was used to process the raw data, with reads discarded if the reads contained adapters or uncalled bases, had a mean Phred below 15, or lacked an exact constant-primer or identifier match. COPE v1.2.5 was used to merge the high-quality paired reads, and each unique nucleotide sequence was defined as a clonotype. Clonotypes were aligned to IMGT TRBV, TRBD and TRBJ reference segments using MiTCR v1.1. The analysis was restricted to V-J combinations with a frequency above 0.0001, which together covered about 99% of the repertoires. The TCS score was defined as F50 (clonal expansion) divided by E x V (chaos), with BLOSUM62-based TCRdist calculated between CDR3 peptides within each V-J. Welch's t-statistics and random forest reduced 500 to 650 V-J features to about 12, which were used in a naive Bayes classifier (R e1071). TCRdb reanalyzed the raw reads on its own, using fastp at Q25 for trimming and MiXCR for clone calling, and kept in-frame beta chains. CDR3 protein sequences are deduplicated, and each keeps its most common genes and DNA. These V and J calls rely on TCRdb rather than the paper's analysis. The sample records roughly 530,000 distinct CDR3 sequences, 17% of which are singletons. The top ten hold 15% to 20% of the sample.

The origin of this receptor is a woman in her late teens or twenties with Graves' ophthalmopathy. The V and J genes are TRBV9 and TRBJ2-1, with the D gene not confidently named. The specimen sequenced was blood. The CDR3 reads CASSVDGNAQFF. The nucleotide sequence is TGTGCCAGCAGCGTAGATGGGAACGCGCAGTTCTTC.